This T cell receptor (beta chain) was profiled in a study of blood T cell repertoires in COVID-19. Looking at the study overall: From the United States, Italy and Spain came samples of acute and convalescent COVID-19. The cDNA or gDNA used as material had been derived from T cells, B-cell-depleted T cells, or PBMCs.

Per germline, CDR1 LNHDA and CDR2 SQIVND (reference sequence). The CDR3 length is 13 residues. The V gene end was trimmed by 6 bases and the J gene end by 4 bases; junction bases not matched to a gene: 2. Authors' processing steps: Estimation of nucleated cell counts was performed using reference gene primer amplification. The table came from immunoSEQ multiplex PCR; TCRdb's copy has only in-frame clones and leaves some out. That table supplies the V and J calls and clone size; D and trimming were determined from the DNA. The sample lists 95,000 or so clones; 75% to 90% were seen once. This receptor was obtained from a woman in her 70s with acute or convalescent COVID-19. The rearrangement links TRBV19 to TRBJ2-7; 11 nucleotides match TRBD2. The sample taken for sequencing was peripheral blood. The CDR3, as DNA: TGTGCCAGTAGACTAGCGGGAGATTACGAGCAGTACTTC. Its protein product is CASRLAGDYEQYF.